Listed below are T cell receptor beta chains from one sample, sequenced in a study of CD8 T cells in Susac syndrome. TCRdb reanalysed the immunoSEQ multiplex PCR reads using MiXCR and keeps one entry per CDR3 protein. The top ten clones hold roughly 0.62% of a sample with tens of thousands of distinct CDR3 sequences, approximately 96% of them seen once. The sample taken for sequencing was CD8+ T cells from PBMCs. These receptors were taken from a human donor with Susac syndrome. CDR3s include the opening cysteine and the closing phenylalanine or tryptophan. Fields, in order: D gene, clone size, V gene, J gene, CDR3 protein, CDR3 DNA. A D gene is named only where the DNA matches it firmly. Part of the rows lack a size; the others show once, few, many or a class for expanded clones.

d_gene: -; abundance: -; v_gene: TRBV12-3/TRBV12-4; j_gene: TRBJ1-1; CDR3aa: CASTNGGDRAFF; CDR3nt: TGTGCCAGCACTAACGGAGGGGATAGGGCTTTCTTT
d_gene: -; abundance: -; v_gene: TRBV30; j_gene: TRBJ2-2; CDR3aa: CAWSVPPAGELFF; CDR3nt: TGTGCCTGGAGTGTCCCTCCGGCCGGGGAGCTGTTTTTT
d_gene: -; abundance: -; v_gene: TRBV2; j_gene: TRBJ1-6; CDR3aa: CASKRDPYNSPLHF; CDR3nt: TGTGCCAGCAAGAGGGACCCCTATAATTCACCCCTCCACTTT
d_gene: -; abundance: -; v_gene: TRBV11-1; j_gene: TRBJ2-1; CDR3aa: CASGWSSYNEQFF; CDR3nt: TGTGCCAGCGGGTGGAGTTCCTACAATGAGCAGTTCTTC
d_gene: -; abundance: -; v_gene: TRBV20-1; j_gene: TRBJ1-5; CDR3aa: CSARGGTAYSNQPQHF; CDR3nt: TGCAGTGCTAGAGGAGGCACAGCCTATAGCAATCAGCCCCAGCATTTT
d_gene: -; abundance: -; v_gene: TRBV20-1; j_gene: TRBJ1-6; CDR3aa: CSARDGSYNSPLHF; CDR3nt: TGCAGTGCTAGAGATGGGTCCTATAATTCACCCCTCCACTTT
d_gene: -; abundance: -; v_gene: TRBV28; j_gene: TRBJ1-2; CDR3aa: CASSLSTDIDGYTF; CDR3nt: TGTGCCAGCAGTTTATCCACCGACATCGATGGCTACACCTTC
d_gene: -; abundance: -; v_gene: TRBV15; j_gene: TRBJ1-1; CDR3aa: CATMERMNTEAFF; CDR3nt: TGTGCCACCATGGAGCGCATGAACACTGAAGCTTTCTTT
d_gene: -; abundance: -; v_gene: TRBV9; j_gene: TRBJ2-1; CDR3aa: CASSVAPPRTVPSSSYNEQFF; CDR3nt: TGTGCCAGCAGCGTAGCCCCCCCAAGAACAGTCCCTTCGAGCTCCTACAATGAGCAGTTCTTC
d_gene: -; abundance: -; v_gene: TRBV14; j_gene: TRBJ2-3; CDR3aa: CASSQGQRSTDTQYF; CDR3nt: TGTGCCAGCAGCCAAGGCCAGAGAAGCACAGATACGCAGTATTTT
d_gene: -; abundance: -; v_gene: TRBV4-3; j_gene: TRBJ2-3; CDR3aa: CASSQGVRVHTDTQYF; CDR3nt: TGCGCCAGCAGCCAAGGCGTGAGGGTCCACACAGATACGCAGTATTTT
d_gene: TRBD2; abundance: -; v_gene: TRBV20-1; j_gene: TRBJ2-3; CDR3aa: CSARSPSGGPGTQYF; CDR3nt: TGCAGTGCGCGCAGCCCTAGCGGGGGGCCAGGTACGCAGTATTTT
d_gene: -; abundance: -; v_gene: TRBV20-1; j_gene: TRBJ1-5; CDR3aa: CSARAAGGNQPQHF; CDR3nt: TGCAGTGCTAGAGCGGCAGGGGGCAATCAGCCCCAGCATTTT
d_gene: -; abundance: -; v_gene: TRBV5-1; j_gene: TRBJ1-1; CDR3aa: CASSPSGEPEAFF; CDR3nt: TGCGCCAGCAGCCCCTCAGGGGAGCCTGAAGCTTTCTTT
d_gene: TRBD1; abundance: -; v_gene: TRBV30; j_gene: TRBJ2-5; CDR3aa: CAWSVGGQGFETQYF; CDR3nt: TGTGCCTGGAGTGTAGGGGGACAGGGTTTCGAGACCCAGTACTTC
d_gene: -; abundance: once; v_gene: TRBV18; j_gene: TRBJ1-2; CDR3aa: CASSPGVLDYGYTF; CDR3nt: TGTGCCAGCTCACCAGGGGTTTTGGACTATGGCTACACCTTC
d_gene: -; abundance: -; v_gene: TRBV7-2; j_gene: TRBJ1-2; CDR3aa: CASNGGRTNYGYTF; CDR3nt: TGTGCCAGCAACGGGGGCAGAACTAACTATGGCTACACCTTC
d_gene: TRBD1; abundance: -; v_gene: TRBV11-2; j_gene: TRBJ1-2; CDR3aa: CASSPPAGGGGYTF; CDR3nt: TGTGCCAGCAGCCCACCGGCAGGGGGCGGGGGCTACACCTTC
d_gene: -; abundance: -; v_gene: TRBV20-1; j_gene: TRBJ2-6; CDR3aa: CSAGRRSGANVLTF; CDR3nt: TGCAGTGCTGGTAGGAGGTCTGGGGCCAACGTCCTGACTTTC
d_gene: -; abundance: -; v_gene: TRBV5-6; j_gene: TRBJ2-7; CDR3aa: CASSLDSGWGEQYF; CDR3nt: TGTGCCAGCAGCTTGGACAGTGGATGGGGCGAGCAGTACTTC
d_gene: -; abundance: -; v_gene: TRBV6-2/TRBV6-3; j_gene: TRBJ2-5; CDR3aa: CASLDWRDQETQYF; CDR3nt: TGTGCCAGCCTAGATTGGAGGGACCAAGAGACCCAGTACTTC
d_gene: -; abundance: -; v_gene: TRBV7-9; j_gene: TRBJ2-7; CDR3aa: CASSLGQLEQYF; CDR3nt: TGTGCCAGCAGCTTAGGGCAGCTCGAGCAGTACTTC
d_gene: -; abundance: once; v_gene: TRBV20-1; j_gene: TRBJ2-7; CDR3aa: CSARDFDEQYF; CDR3nt: TGCAGTGCTAGAGATTTCGACGAGCAGTACTTC
d_gene: -; abundance: -; v_gene: TRBV28; j_gene: TRBJ2-7; CDR3aa: CASSFGWTDRYEQYF; CDR3nt: TGTGCCAGCAGTTTCGGGTGGACAGACCGTTACGAGCAGTACTTC
d_gene: -; abundance: -; v_gene: TRBV20-1; j_gene: TRBJ2-3; CDR3aa: CSARDQGSTDTQYF; CDR3nt: TGCAGTGCTAGAGATCAGGGTAGCACAGATACGCAGTATTTT
d_gene: -; abundance: -; v_gene: TRBV20-1; j_gene: TRBJ1-1; CDR3aa: CSARDFGSGIPEAFF; CDR3nt: TGCAGTGCTAGAGATTTCGGGTCAGGGATCCCTGAAGCTTTCTTT
d_gene: -; abundance: -; v_gene: TRBV30; j_gene: TRBJ1-2; CDR3aa: CAWSVGGGSGYTF; CDR3nt: TGTGCCTGGAGTGTTGGTGGGGGATCCGGCTACACCTTC
d_gene: -; abundance: -; v_gene: TRBV28; j_gene: TRBJ1-2; CDR3aa: CASSLRDGGFYGYTF; CDR3nt: TGTGCCAGCAGTTTAAGGGACGGAGGCTTCTATGGCTACACCTTC
d_gene: -; abundance: -; v_gene: TRBV10-3; j_gene: TRBJ1-2; CDR3aa: CATAGPNYGYTF; CDR3nt: TGTGCCACCGCGGGCCCTAACTATGGCTACACCTTC
d_gene: TRBD1; abundance: -; v_gene: TRBV6-4; j_gene: TRBJ1-3; CDR3aa: CASSADIGTGNGNTIYF; CDR3nt: TGTGCCAGCAGTGCGGACATTGGGACAGGGAATGGAAACACCATATATTTT